Listed below are T cell receptor beta chains from one sample, sequenced in a study of blood T cell repertoires in COVID-19. The method was immunoSEQ multiplex PCR; TCRdb's version includes in-frame clones alone and lacks a portion of them. The sample includes under 150,000 clones, about 88% of them seen just once. Sequencing was performed on PBMCs or T cells enriched from blood (not recorded which). These receptors were obtained from a woman aged 45-59 years who had recovered from COVID-19. Each CDR3 is given with its conserved first and last residue. Each record gives: D gene, clone size, J gene, V gene, CDR3 DNA, CDR3 protein. The D gene is left open where the match is weak. A row's size may be missing; if present it is once, few, many or a size class.

TRBD1 - TRBJ2-2 TRBV25-1 TGTGCCAGCAGTATTATGAGGGGGCGGAACACCGGGGAGCTGTTTTTT CASSIMRGRNTGELFF
TRBD1 - TRBJ2-2 TRBV5-1 TGCGCCAGCAGCTACGATTGGACAGGGCTCAACACCGGGGAGCTGTTTTTT CASSYDWTGLNTGELFF
TRBD1 - TRBJ2-5 TRBV29-1 TGCAGCGTGGGGACAGAACAAGAGACCCAGTACTTC CSVGTEQETQYF
- - TRBJ2-1 TRBV7-2 TGTGCCAGCAGCCCTACCCGGGACAACAATGAGCAGTTCTTC CASSPTRDNNEQFF
TRBD1 - TRBJ1-1 TRBV19 TGTGCCAGTAGTCCCGGGACAGTGAACACTGAAGCTTTCTTT CASSPGTVNTEAFF
TRBD1 - TRBJ2-2 TRBV4-1 TGCGCCAGCAGCCACCGGACAGGGGGAAACGGGGAGCTGTTTTTT CASSHRTGGNGELFF
TRBD2 - TRBJ2-5 TRBV6-5 TGTGCCAGCGAGTTAGCGGGGGGGCCGGGGGAGACCCAGTACTTC CASELAGGPGETQYF
TRBD2 once TRBJ2-3 TRBV5-8 TGTGCCAGCAGCTTGGCGGGTAGCGGGGGGGCGACTCGCACAGATACGCAGTATTTT CASSLAGSGGATRTDTQYF
- - TRBJ1-2 TRBV7-9 TGTGCCAGCAGCTTCATAGAGGTGCACGGCTACACCTTC CASSFIEVHGYTF
- - TRBJ1-1 TRBV5-1 TGCGCCAGCAGCTTGGACGAACGGACTGAAGCTTTCTTT CASSLDERTEAFF
- - TRBJ1-2 TRBV5-4 TGTGCCAGCAGCTCGTTCCTTAAGGGCCAGGGCTATGGCTACACCTTC CASSSFLKGQGYGYTF